This TCR beta chain was identified during a study of shared clonotypes between healthy human individuals. Of note for this clone: The same CDR3 can be traced to other DNA sequences in this sample.

V lost 5 bases, J lost 2 bases, and 9 bases lay in between. CDR3 length: 13 residues. Germline loops: CDR1 SNHLY, CDR2 FYNNEI. Here immunoSEQ multiplex PCR was the method, and the copy in TCRdb shows in-frame clones only, minus some. This repertoire shows 520,000 or so clones, roughly 78% found once; its top ten account for approximately 13%. V usage is TRBV2 and J usage is TRBJ1-1, with D possibly TRBD1 on 6 matching bases. Sequenced material: PBMCs. This TCR was sampled from a woman aged 40 to 49 in good health. Some clones in this sample may be carry-over from other donors' samples. The CDR3 DNA reads as TGTGCCAGCAGTTCACAGGGAAACACTGAAGCTTTCTTT. It codes for CASSSQGNTEAFF.